This T cell receptor beta chain was retrieved from a study of OX40 agonist ivuxolimab in advanced cancers. Notes on the study in general: The mean number of expanded clones was higher in CD8+ T cells than in CD4+. The antigens recognized by the expanded peripheral T cells, that is their antigen specificity, were not determined.

Collection of blood occurred at baseline, at cycle 4 day 1, and at cycle 7 day 1. Assay used: immunoSEQ multiplex PCR; TCRdb lists only in-frame clones, some missing. The table lists about 76,000 clones, approximately 85% of them singletons. CDR1 is SNHLY, CDR2 FYNNEI, per germline. Trimming left V 3 bases short and J 6 bases short, with 11 bases between. This CDR3 is built from 13 residues. On this clone: What it binds is unknown.

The chain couples TRBV2 to TRBJ1-2, with TRBD1 as a possible D gene (5 bases). The TCR originated in an adult with an advanced solid tumor such as melanoma, head and neck, liver or kidney cancer. Sequences were derived from CD4+ or CD8+ T cells sorted from blood, sampled in a trial of the OX40 agonist ivuxolimab. The CDR3 DNA is TGTGCCAGCAGTGATTGGGGGGTTGATGGCTACACCTTC. Its protein product is CASSDWGVDGYTF. Looking up the rest from reference TRBV2 and TRBJ1-2 gives the full variable domain: EPEVTQTPSHQVTQMGQEVILRCVPISNHLYFYWYRQILGQKVEFLVSFYNNEISEKSEIFDDQFSVERPDGSNFTLKIRSTKLEDSAMYFCASSDWGVDGYTFGSGTRLTVV.